This is a list of T cell receptor beta chains from one sample in a study of T cells and Merkel cell carcinoma outcomes. Clones were sequenced by immunoSEQ multiplex PCR, and TCRdb holds only the in-frame ones, with some missing. The sample has more than 6,000 clones, approximately 75% seen once. The sequenced sample consisted of tumor tissue from Merkel cell carcinoma. Receptors originate from a human donor with Merkel cell carcinoma. Some clones in this sample may be carry-over from other donors' samples. The CDR3 runs from the conserved cysteine through the conserved F or W. A D gene is named only where the DNA matches it firmly. Where a row states a size, it is once, few, many or the class of an expanded clone; other rows omit it.

clone_size j_call d_call v_call cdr3_nt cdr3_aa
. TRBJ1-5 TRBD1 TRBV30 TGTGCCTGGAGTTGGGCCGGGACAGCAGATCAGCCCCAGCATTTT CAWSWAGTADQPQHF
. TRBJ1-5 . TRBV28 TGTGCCAGCAGTTTAACCCCCAATCAGCCCCAGCATTTT CASSLTPNQPQHF
. TRBJ2-1 . TRBV7-6 TGTGCCAGCAGCTTAGACAGGCGGGAGCAGTTCTTC CASSLDRREQFF
. TRBJ2-7 TRBD2 TRBV11-3 TGTGCCAGCAGCTCCGCTAAGACTAGCTGGAACTCCTACGAGCAGTACTTC CASSSAKTSWNSYEQYF
. TRBJ1-1 . TRBV7-9 TGTGCCAGCAGCTTAGACAACAGCAAAGGAAATGAAGCTTTCTTT CASSLDNSKGNEAFF
. TRBJ2-7 TRBD2 TRBV5-1 TGCGCCAGCAGCTTGGCCGGGACTAGCACCTACGAGCAGTACTTC CASSLAGTSTYEQYF
. TRBJ1-3 . TRBV29-1 TGCAGCGCCCGTGTGTTGGATTCTGGAAACACCATATATTTT CSARVLDSGNTIYF
few TRBJ2-5 . TRBV29-1 TGCAGCGTTGTAAGCCTTCATCAAGAGACCCAGTACTTC CSVVSLHQETQYF
. TRBJ2-3 . TRBV5-1 TGCGCCAGCAGCTTGGCCGAATGGGGGATCCCGGCAGATACGCAGTATTTT CASSLAEWGIPADTQYF
. TRBJ1-1 . TRBV10-3 TGTGCCATCAGTCGGGGGCCGGAGGCTGAAGCTTTCTTT CAISRGPEAEAFF